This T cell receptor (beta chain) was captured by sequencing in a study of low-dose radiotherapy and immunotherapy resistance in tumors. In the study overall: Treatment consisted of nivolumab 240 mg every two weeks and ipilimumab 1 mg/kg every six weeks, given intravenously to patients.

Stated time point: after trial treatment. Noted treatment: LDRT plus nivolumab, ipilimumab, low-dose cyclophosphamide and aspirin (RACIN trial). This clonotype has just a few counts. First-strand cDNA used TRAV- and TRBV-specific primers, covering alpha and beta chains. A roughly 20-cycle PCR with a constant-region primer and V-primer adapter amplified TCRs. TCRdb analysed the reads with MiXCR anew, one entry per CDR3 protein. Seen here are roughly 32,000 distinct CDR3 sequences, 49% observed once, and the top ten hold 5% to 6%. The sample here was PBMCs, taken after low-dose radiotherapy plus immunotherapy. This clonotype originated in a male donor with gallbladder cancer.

DNA for the CDR3: TGCAGTGCTAGTCGTCCGGGAGCTAATGAGCAGTTCTTC. It codes for CSASRPGANEQFF. The chain combines TRBV20-1 with TRBJ2-1; the D gene is possibly TRBD2 (6 bases). Germline V gene lookup returns CDR1 DFQATT and CDR2 SNEGSKA (reference sequence). Trimming pared 3 bases from V and 7 bases from J, leaving 13 bases between. The CDR3 is 13 amino acids.